This record looks at one TCR beta chain sequence and its context. This record comes from a study of blood T cell repertoires in COVID-19. Sequencing was performed with immunoSEQ multiplex PCR; in TCRdb, only in-frame clones are kept and a portion is missing. The top ten hold around 2.5% of the sample, which has 300,000 to 400,000 clones, around nine tenths seen once. The age range of participants was about 18 to 100 years, with residence in some 25 US areas. Clinical histories supplied by participants themselves formed the basis of cohort assignment. The source material was PBMCs or T cells enriched from blood (not recorded which). The clonotype originates from a man aged 55 to 70 who had recovered from COVID-19.

The CDR3, as DNA: TGTGCCAGCAGCTTAGTGGGACAGACCTACGAGCAGTACTTC. It codes for CASSLVGQTYEQYF. The chain recombines TRBV7-9 with TRBJ2-7; 7 bases are a match to TRBD1. Unmatched junction bases numbered 2, after V lost 1 base and J lost 2 bases. CDR1 SEHNR and CDR2 FQNEAQ come from the germline V gene (reference sequence). This CDR3 region has 14 residues.